A single sample is the source of the 9 T cell receptor beta chains below, sequenced in a study of radiotherapy plus CTLA-4 blockade in lung cancer (dated by TCRdb to between 2018 and 2020). The receptor library was made with the immunoSEQ multiplex PCR assay. In TCRdb, the immuneACCESS table is reduced to in-frame sequences with V and J assigned. These tables do not hold every clone; where another copy was compared, an unresolved V gene accounts for under half, and the others remain unexplained. A total of some 49,000 clones appear in this sample, approximately 84% of them only once. The ten largest make up 25% to 30% of the sample. The starting material was peripheral blood, obtained from a patient treated with radiotherapy plus ipilimumab. The source of these receptors is a human donor with non-small cell lung cancer whose response to radiotherapy plus ipilimumab could not be evaluated.

Within the sample, this clone is medium-sized (0.01 to 0.1%). The V call is TRBV30, the J call TRBJ1-1, with TRBD1 matching 8 bases. The CDR3 has 16 residues. V lost 0 bases and J lost 10; bases outside the gene matches: 16. The germline V gene encodes CDR1 GTSNPN and CDR2 SVGIG (reference sequence). The CDR3, as DNA: TGTGCCTGGAGTGTTTTCGCAGGGGGCGATAAGAATCCAGCTTTCTTT. Its translation: CAWSVFAGGDKNPAFF.

The CDR3 nucleotides read TGTGCCAGCTCACCGTCCCAGGGTGACCAAGAGACCCAGTACTTC. Translation gives CASSPSQGDQETQYF. The chain recombines TRBV18 with TRBJ2-5; TRBD1 might be the D (5 bases). The length of the CDR3 is 15 residues. Germline V lookup: CDR1 KGHSH, CDR2 LQKENI. V gave up 3 bases and J gave up 0 bases, with 11 bases separating them.

The V call is TRBV7-9, the J call TRBJ2-2; 9 bases fit TRBD2. The V segment lost 3 bases and the J segment 3 bases; nucleotides outside the gene matches: 5. CDR3 length equals 16 residues. Germline V gives CDR1 SEHNR, CDR2 FQNEAQ (reference sequence). The CDR3 protein is CASSFKGLADTGELFF. The CDR3 nucleotides are TGTGCCAGCAGCTTTAAGGGACTAGCAGACACCGGGGAGCTGTTTTTT.

The rearrangement uses TRBV19 and TRBJ1-2, with D perhaps TRBD1 (6 bases). The germline V and J ends were trimmed by 5 bases and 6 bases, with 13 bases remaining between them. The V gene's germline CDR1 is LNHDA and CDR2 SQIVND (reference sequence). This CDR3 is 13 amino acids long. CDR3 DNA sequence: TGTGCCAGTAGTCCCCGCCCAGGGGATGGCTACACCTTC. It is translated as CASSPRPGDGYTF.

J is TRBJ2-3 and V is TRBV9, with 11 nucleotides matching TRBD2. CDR1 and CDR2 from the germline V gene are SGDLS and YYNGEE. This CDR3 is built from 16 residues. V lost 4 bases, J lost 2 bases, and 6 bases stayed unmatched. The chain's CDR3 is CASSPTSGRDTDTQYF. CDR3 DNA: TGTGCCAGCAGCCCCACTAGCGGGAGAGACACAGATACGCAGTATTTT.

The chain is built from TRBV6-6 and TRBJ2-7; TRBD1 matches at 8 bases. V gave up 8 bases and J gave up 2 bases; unmatched junction bases: 11. The CDR3 has 15 residues. From germline, CDR1 is MNHNY and CDR2 SVGAGI (reference sequence). For the CDR3, the DNA is TGTGCCAGCTTTAGAACCGGGACAGGAACCTACGAGCAGTACTTC. Amino acid sequence: CASFRTGTGTYEQYF.

The genes are TRBV4-1 and TRBJ1-2; 10 bases align to TRBD1. Germline V gives CDR1 MGHRA, CDR2 YSYEKL. CDR3 length: 16 amino acids. Germline trimming cut 3 bases from V and 2 bases from J; bases unmatched to any gene: 6. CDR3: CASSHPPGQGNYGYTF. The DNA of the CDR3 is TGCGCCAGCAGCCACCCTCCGGGACAGGGGAACTATGGCTACACCTTC.

The chain joins TRBV28 to TRBJ2-7; 9 bases match TRBD2. This CDR3 comprises 15 residues. V lost 5 bases and J lost 3; bases outside the gene matches: 8. Germline V CDR1 and CDR2: MDHEN, SYDVKM. The CDR3 loop reads CASSETSGGIYEQYF. The CDR3, as DNA: TGTGCCAGCAGTGAGACTAGCGGAGGGATCTACGAGCAGTACTTC.

This sequence joins TRBV28 and TRBJ2-3, with D possibly matching TRBD2 (6 bases). Germline values: CDR1 MDHEN, CDR2 SYDVKM. V was clipped by 0 bases and J by 3 bases, with 13 bases between them. This CDR3 spans 16 amino acids. CDR3 sequence reads: CASSLWTAGGTDTQYF. The CDR3 DNA reads TGTGCCAGCAGTTTATGGACGGCAGGAGGGACAGATACGCAGTATTTT.